These 31 T cell receptor beta chains share one sample of origin, sequenced in a study of response to subunit inactivated influenza vaccine. TCRdb re-called the RT-PCR reads with MiXCR, one entry per CDR3 protein. The sample includes 650,000 to 700,000 distinct CDR3 sequences, approximately 14% of them seen just once. Sequenced here: PBMCs from blood, sampled 12 days after vaccination. The receptors were sampled from a man aged 50 to 60 who received an inactivated influenza vaccine.

The V gene is TRBV20-1, the J gene TRBJ1-2; 9 bases agree with TRBD1. This CDR3 contains 15 residues. The junction had 13 bases not matched to a gene; V was cut back by 6 bases and J by 5 bases. Germline V gene lookup returns CDR1 DFQATT and CDR2 SNEGSKA (reference sequence). This chain's CDR3 is CSALSPGQGIYGYTF. CDR3 DNA: TGCAGTGCCCTTAGCCCGGGACAGGGTATATATGGCTACACCTTC.

The V call is TRBV2, the J call TRBJ1-2; TRBD1 matches at 7 bases. J gave up 5 bases and V 3 bases, and 3 bases lay outside the gene matches. Germline V lookup: CDR1 SNHLY, CDR2 FYNNEI. This CDR3 has 13 amino acids. This CDR3 reads CASSDGTAYGYTF. The CDR3 DNA reads TGTGCCAGCAGTGATGGGACAGCATATGGCTACACCTTC.

In this sample, this clonotype turned up many times. The chain links TRBV28 to TRBJ2-3; the match to TRBD1 covers 7 bases. Germline lookup yields CDR1 MDHEN and CDR2 SYDVKM. CDR3 length: 14 residues. Trimming at V came to 2 bases and at J to 2 bases, leaving 1 base not matched to a gene. CDR3: CASSLRGLTDTQYF. For the CDR3, the DNA is TGTGCCAGCAGTTTAAGGGGGCTCACAGATACGCAGTATTTT.

This clonotype was found many times. The chain carries TRBV11-3 and TRBJ2-7; no clear D gene. This CDR3 spans 13 amino acids. Germline-derived CDR1 and CDR2 are SGHNT and YENEEA. Trimming took off 1 base at V and 7 bases at J, with 11 bases between the two ends. CDR3 amino acids: CASSLVVGGEQYF. The DNA for the CDR3 is TGTGCCAGCAGCTTAGTAGTGGGTGGAGAGCAGTACTTC.

This clonotype was counted between two and nine times. This chain connects TRBV2 to TRBJ2-5; 7 nucleotides match TRBD2. The junction had 12 bases not matched to a gene; V was cut back by 7 bases and J by 1 base. The CDR3 has 16 residues. The germline V gene encodes CDR1 SNHLY and CDR2 FYNNEI. The DNA of the CDR3 is TGTGCCAGCAAAAGCGGGAAGTCGGTTCTCCAAGAGACCCAGTACTTC. Protein sequence: CASKSGKSVLQETQYF.

The chain combines TRBV6-5 with TRBJ2-3; 10 bases map to TRBD2. V gave up 0 bases and J gave up 6 bases; unmatched junction bases: 9. Germline assignment: CDR1 MNHEY and CDR2 SVGAGI. The CDR3 has 17 residues. The CDR3 protein is CASSYSSASGRVDTQYF. The CDR3 coding sequence is TGTGCCAGCAGTTACTCGAGTGCTAGCGGGAGAGTGGATACGCAGTATTTT.

This clonotype was seen a handful of times. This sequence joins TRBV7-3 and TRBJ2-1; a weak D match, TRBD2 (6 bases). Germline V gene data show CDR1 as SGHTA and CDR2 as FQGTGA. With 2 bases removed from V and 8 bases from J, the gap between germline ends came to 16 bases. The CDR3 sequence is 15 residues long. Here the CDR3 reads CASSLSRLEVYEQFF. Written as DNA, the CDR3 is TGTGCCAGCAGCTTATCCAGACTAGAGGTCTATGAGCAGTTCTTC.

This clonotype has more than one count but fewer than ten. J is TRBJ2-5 and V is TRBV7-2; D possibly corresponds to TRBD1 (6 bases). CDR3 length: 13 amino acids. Germline lookup yields CDR1 SGHTA and CDR2 FQGNSA. The V end was cut by 3 bases, the J end by 6 bases, with 11 bases between. The CDR3 sequence is CASSFSQGKTQYF. CDR3 in DNA: TGTGCCAGCAGCTTTTCCCAGGGGAAGACCCAGTACTTC.

This clonotype showed up just a few times. The chain has TRBV29-1 and TRBJ2-5; tentatively, D is TRBD1 (5 bases). Germline V lookup: CDR1 SQVTM, CDR2 ANQGSEA. This CDR3 is 12 amino acids long. V lost 8 bases, J lost 2 bases, and 12 bases lay in between. CDR3 DNA: TGCAGCCCAGGGTTATATCAAGAGACCCAGTACTTC. Its translation: CSPGLYQETQYF.

In this sample, this clonotype turned up a few times. The V call is TRBV18, the J call TRBJ2-7; D is unresolved. V dropped 3 bases and J dropped 1 base, with 10 bases sitting between them. The CDR3 is 14 residues long. From germline, CDR1 is KGHSH and CDR2 LQKENI. The CDR3, as DNA: TGTGCCAGCTCACCTTTCGACATTTCCTACGAGCAGTACTTC. It translates to CASSPFDISYEQYF.

CDR3 sequence reads: CATRGKSGYYNEQFF. CDR3 nucleotide sequence: TGTGCCACCAGAGGCAAGTCAGGGTACTACAATGAGCAGTTCTTC. This chain uses TRBV15 with TRBJ2-1; maybe TRBD1 (5 bases). V was shortened by 6 bases and J by 3 bases, with 15 bases between the two germline ends. Germline CDR1 and CDR2: LNHNV and YYDKDF (reference sequence). The CDR3 sequence is 15 residues long.

The chain carries TRBV12-3 or TRBV12-4 and TRBJ2-5; 8 bases are a match to TRBD1. This CDR3 is 18 amino acids long. V was pared by 5 bases and J by 0 bases, with 14 bases of the junction left unmatched. DNA of the CDR3: TGTGCCAGCAGTCAACGACAGGGGCCCCTAACGGACCAAGAGACCCAGTACTTC. This codes for CASSQRQGPLTDQETQYF.

The rearrangement joins TRBV9 to TRBJ2-3; D is unclear. The CDR3 is 11 amino acids. Germline-derived CDR1 and CDR2 are SGDLS and YYNGEE. V lost 4 bases and J 7 bases, leaving 7 bases between the germline ends. CDR3 sequence (DNA): TGTGCCAGCAGCTCCCGTCATACGCAGTATTTT. It is translated as CASSSRHTQYF. The full variable domain, rest sourced from reference TRBV9 and TRBJ2-3, is DSGVTQTPKHLITATGQRVTLRCSPRSGDLSVYWYQQSLDQGLQFLIQYYNGEERAKGNILERFSAQQFPDLHSELNLSSLELGDSALYFCASSSRHTQYFGPGTRLTVL.

This clonotype was seen at least ten times. V gene TRBV7-8 combines with J gene TRBJ1-3; D unresolved. Trimming shortened V by 1 base and J by 2 bases, and 6 bases separated the two germline ends. There are 14 residues in the CDR3. CDR1 is SGHVS, CDR2 FQNEAQ, per germline. The CDR3: CASSLVGTGNTIYF. In DNA form, the CDR3 reads TGTGCCAGCAGCTTAGTGGGGACTGGAAACACCATATATTTT. The complete variable domain, with remaining parts taken from reference TRBV7-8 and TRBJ1-3, reads GAGVSQSPRYKVAKRGQDVALRCDPISGHVSLFWYQQALGQGPEFLTYFQNEAQLDKSGLPSDRFFAERPEGSVSTLKIQRTQQEDSAVYLCASSLVGTGNTIYFGEGSWLTVV.

This clonotype was counted between two and nine times. This chain connects TRBV10-3 to TRBJ1-6; D unresolved. The CDR3 is 12 residues long. CDR1 is ENHRY, CDR2 SYGVKD, per germline. The V end was cut by 3 bases, the J end by 9 bases, with 6 bases between. The chain's CDR3 is CAISDGSSPLHF. In DNA, the CDR3 is TGTGCCATCAGTGACGGGAGTTCACCCCTCCACTTT.

V gene TRBV7-9 combines with J gene TRBJ2-5; D unclear. The CDR3 spans 12 residues. CDR1 is SEHNR, CDR2 FQNEAQ, per germline (reference sequence). The V end lost 5 bases, the J end lost 3 bases, and 7 bases lay between the germline ends. The CDR3 is CASSPLKETQYF. The CDR3 DNA is TGTGCCAGCAGCCCCCTCAAAGAGACCCAGTACTTC.

V gene TRBV20-1 combines with J gene TRBJ2-5, with a weak D call TRBD2 (5 bases). This CDR3 contains 12 residues. Trimming removed 6 bases at V and 2 bases at J, with 10 bases between. Germline V lookup: CDR1 DFQATT, CDR2 SNEGSKA (reference sequence). DNA of the CDR3: TGCAGTGCAGCGGACGTTCAAGAGACCCAGTACTTC. Protein sequence: CSAADVQETQYF.

This clonotype was counted between two and nine times. The chain recombines TRBV6-2 or TRBV6-3 with TRBJ1-2, with a weak D call TRBD1 (6 bases). CDR3 size: 14 residues. Germline V gives CDR1 MNHEY, CDR2 SVGEGT. Deletions cut 6 bases from V and 2 bases from J, with 13 bases between. The CDR3 is CASRATGTNYGYTF. The CDR3 coding sequence is TGTGCCAGCAGGGCTACCGGGACAAACTATGGCTACACCTTC.

The V gene is TRBV5-1, the J gene TRBJ2-7, with TRBD1 matching 9 bases. J lost 5 bases, V lost 0 bases, and 6 bases had no gene match. This CDR3 spans 15 amino acids. Germline-derived CDR1 and CDR2 are SGHRS and YFSETQ. The CDR3 reads CASSLAGTGLNEQYF. The CDR3 DNA sequence: TGCGCCAGCAGCTTGGCAGGGACAGGGCTCAACGAGCAGTACTTC.

This sequence joins TRBV29-1 and TRBJ2-7, with 12 bases that match TRBD2. CDR1 and CDR2 (germline): SQVTM, ANQGSEA. Trimming took 5 bases from V and 3 from J; bases not matched to a gene: 2. This CDR3 is built from 13 residues. CDR3 loop: CSVLAGGFYEQYF. The CDR3 nucleotides read TGCAGCGTTCTAGCGGGAGGGTTCTACGAGCAGTACTTC.

This clonotype was found a few times. CDR3 sequence reads: CSARETGQTPHEQYF. As DNA, the CDR3 is TGCAGTGCTAGAGAAACGGGACAGACCCCCCACGAGCAGTACTTC. The V gene is TRBV20-1, the J gene TRBJ2-7; 7 bases align to TRBD1. Germline loops: CDR1 DFQATT, CDR2 SNEGSKA (reference sequence). J lost 5 bases, V lost 0 bases, and 10 bases had no gene match. The CDR3 totals 15 residues.

The genes are TRBV2 and TRBJ1-5; D call uncertain. The CDR3 consists of 13 residues. V lost 5 bases and J 10 bases, leaving 15 bases between the germline ends. Looked up from germline, CDR1 is SNHLY and CDR2 is FYNNEI. The CDR3: CASSTYELGPQHF. In nucleotides, the CDR3 is TGTGCCAGCAGTACGTATGAGCTGGGACCCCAGCATTTT. The whole variable domain, remainder taken from reference TRBV2 and TRBJ1-5, is EPEVTQTPSHQVTQMGQEVILRCVPISNHLYFYWYRQILGQKVEFLVSFYNNEISEKSEIFDDQFSVERPDGSNFTLKIRSTKLEDSAMYFCASSTYELGPQHFGDGTRLSIL.

The rearrangement uses TRBV7-9 and TRBJ1-5, with TRBD1 identical over 9 bases. V lost 0 bases, J lost 7 bases, and 4 bases stayed unmatched. The CDR3 has 15 amino acids. Germline loops: CDR1 SEHNR, CDR2 FQNEAQ (reference sequence). CDR3 residues: CASSLASTGGQPQHF. CDR3 sequence (DNA): TGTGCCAGCAGCTTAGCGTCGACAGGGGGACAGCCCCAGCATTTT.

This clonotype was observed a few times. This chain links TRBV6-1 with TRBJ2-1; 10 nucleotides line up with TRBD2. Per the germline V gene, CDR1 is MNHNS and CDR2 is SASEGT. Losses at the gene ends were 6 bases for V and 3 bases for J; bases not matched to a gene: 11. There are 17 residues in the CDR3. The CDR3 nucleotides read TGTGCCAGCAGAGCAGGTACCACTAGCGGGAACTACAATGAGCAGTTCTTC. Residues: CASRAGTTSGNYNEQFF.

The sample holds a few counts of this clonotype. The chain joins TRBV20-1 to TRBJ1-1, with D uncertain. Germline assignment: CDR1 DFQATT and CDR2 SNEGSKA (reference sequence). V was clipped by 3 bases and J by 1 base, with 9 bases between them. The CDR3 totals 13 residues. CDR3 protein: CSASRKENTEAFF. The CDR3 DNA follows: TGCAGTGCTAGTCGAAAGGAGAACACTGAAGCTTTCTTT.

The chain recombines TRBV12-3 or TRBV12-4 with TRBJ1-5, with a tentative D call TRBD1 (6 bases). The CDR3 covers 13 residues. V was cut by 3 bases and J by 8 bases, with 11 bases left in between. CDR3 region: CASSFGGLEPQHF. As DNA, the CDR3 is TGTGCCAGCAGTTTTGGGGGGCTGGAGCCCCAGCATTTT.

J is TRBJ1-3 and V is TRBV7-9, with a tentative D call TRBD1 (6 bases). This CDR3 is built from 15 residues. The V end was cut by 1 base, the J end by 4 bases, with 11 bases between. Germline CDR1 and CDR2: SEHNR and FQNEAQ (reference sequence). CDR3 nucleotide sequence: TGTGCCAGCAGCTTAGTTTCCGGGGGCGGAAACACCATATATTTT. It yields the protein CASSLVSGGGNTIYF.

This rearrangement joins TRBV5-1 to TRBJ2-7; 15 bases align to TRBD2. Per germline, CDR1 SGHRS and CDR2 YFSETQ. The CDR3 covers 18 residues. The V gene end was trimmed by 4 bases and the J gene end by 1 base; junction bases not matched to a gene: 9. The CDR3 protein is CASSLGTSGGPRSYEQYF. In nucleotides, the CDR3 is TGCGCCAGCAGCCTCGGGACTAGCGGGGGGCCTCGATCCTACGAGCAGTACTTC.

The V and J genes are TRBV30 and TRBJ1-1; no firm D call. V dropped 5 bases and J dropped 6 bases, with 19 bases sitting between them. Germline-derived CDR1 and CDR2 are GTSNPN and SVGIG (reference sequence). This CDR3 comprises 14 residues. The CDR3 bases are TGTGCCTGGGCGCCGGAGAATCATGTTGCTGAAGCTTTCTTT. Translation: CAWAPENHVAEAFF.

This clonotype occurred a few times. The V and J genes are TRBV12-3 or TRBV12-4 and TRBJ1-5, with no clear D. Deletions cut 0 bases from V and 2 bases from J, with 8 bases between. The CDR3 runs to 15 residues. CDR3 DNA: TGTGCCAGCAGTTTAGCGTTCGGGGGCAATCAGCCCCAGCATTTT. Residues: CASSLAFGGNQPQHF.

This clonotype was counted many times. The CDR3 nucleotides are TGTGCCACCAGCCAACCGGGACAGGGGTTTGGTGGAGAGACCCAGTACTTC. Protein product: CATSQPGQGFGGETQYF. The V gene is TRBV24-1, the J gene TRBJ2-5, with TRBD1 matching 10 bases. The CDR3 has 17 amino acids. Trimming removed 7 bases from V and 4 bases from J; junction bases left unmatched: 14. CDR1 and CDR2 from the germline V gene are KGHDR and SFDVKD.